Reported below is one T cell receptor (beta chain). Its antigen is unknown. The data are from a study of blood T cells in healthy people across ages. Broader study findings: Versus aged donors, long-lived donors had higher diversity and more naive CD4+ cells. Researchers report that TCR beta diversity correlated strongly with naive T cell percentage.

A J-beta primer mix and a sample-barcoded 5' primer were used in a second PCR of about 7 to 12 cycles. Via MiXCR, TCRdb re-called the 5' RACE reads, giving one row per CDR3 protein. The sample holds some 1.4 million distinct CDR3 sequences, roughly 40% seen once. Losses at the gene ends were 7 bases for V and 9 bases for J; bases not matched to a gene: 5. The CDR3 has 11 amino acids. Germline loops: CDR1 MDHEN, CDR2 SYDVKM. Material for sequencing was blood. V is TRBV28 and J is TRBJ2-5; 7 nucleotides match TRBD2. The sequence was collected from a young woman in good health. Here the CDR3 DNA reads TGTGCCAGCACCTCCCGGGGGGCCCAGTACTTC. Protein: CASTSRGAQYF.